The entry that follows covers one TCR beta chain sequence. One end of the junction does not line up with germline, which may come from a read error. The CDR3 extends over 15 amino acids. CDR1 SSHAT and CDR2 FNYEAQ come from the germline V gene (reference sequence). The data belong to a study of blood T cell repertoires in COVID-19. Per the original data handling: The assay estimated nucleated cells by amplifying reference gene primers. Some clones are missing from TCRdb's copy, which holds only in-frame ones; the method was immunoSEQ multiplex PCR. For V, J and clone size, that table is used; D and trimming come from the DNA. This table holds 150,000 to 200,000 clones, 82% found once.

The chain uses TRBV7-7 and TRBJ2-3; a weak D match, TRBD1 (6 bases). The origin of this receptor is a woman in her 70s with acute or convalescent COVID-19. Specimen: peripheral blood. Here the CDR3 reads CASSPIGGRTDTQYF. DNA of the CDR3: TGTGCTAGCAGCCCTATAGGGGGTAGGACAGATACGCAGTATTTT.